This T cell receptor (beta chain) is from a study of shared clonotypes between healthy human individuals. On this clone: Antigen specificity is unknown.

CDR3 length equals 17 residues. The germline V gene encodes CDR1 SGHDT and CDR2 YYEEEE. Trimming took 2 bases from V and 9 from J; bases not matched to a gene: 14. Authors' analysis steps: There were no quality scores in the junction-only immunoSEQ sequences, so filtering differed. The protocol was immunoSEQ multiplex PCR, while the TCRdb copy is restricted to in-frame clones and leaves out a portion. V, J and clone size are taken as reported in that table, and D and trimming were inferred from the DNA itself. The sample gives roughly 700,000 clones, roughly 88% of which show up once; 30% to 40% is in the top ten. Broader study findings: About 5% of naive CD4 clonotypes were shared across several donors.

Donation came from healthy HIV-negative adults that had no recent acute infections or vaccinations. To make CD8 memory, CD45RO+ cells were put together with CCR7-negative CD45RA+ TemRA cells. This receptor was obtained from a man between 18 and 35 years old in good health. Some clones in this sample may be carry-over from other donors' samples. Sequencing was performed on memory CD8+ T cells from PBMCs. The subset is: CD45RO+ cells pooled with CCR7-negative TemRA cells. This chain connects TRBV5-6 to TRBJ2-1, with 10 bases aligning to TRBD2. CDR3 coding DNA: TGTGCCAGCAGCTTATGGCCTAGCGGGAGCCGGGGTGGTGAGCAGTTCTTC. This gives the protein CASSLWPSGSRGGEQFF.